Listed below are T cell receptor beta chains from one sample, sequenced in a study of technical replicates of blood from a few donors. Profiled with immunoSEQ multiplex PCR; TCRdb holds only in-frame clones, not every one. The sample consists of around 15,000 clones, around 86% of them appearing once. Sequencing was performed on PBMCs. Receptor source: a human donor in good health. CDR3s include the opening cysteine and the closing phenylalanine or tryptophan. A D gene is named only where the DNA matches it firmly. A row's size may be missing; if present it is once, few, many or a size class.

TRBV10-3	TRBJ2-2	TRBD2	NA	CATGRDTGELFF	TGTGCCACCGGGAGGGACACCGGGGAGCTGTTTTTT
TRBV6-5	TRBJ2-1	NA	NA	CASNAASSYNEQFF	TGTGCCAGCAATGCGGCGAGCTCCTACAATGAGCAGTTCTTC
TRBV4-1	TRBJ2-7	TRBD1	NA	CASSHPDRAYEQYF	TGCGCCAGCAGCCACCCCGACAGGGCTTACGAGCAGTACTTC
TRBV6-1	TRBJ2-4	NA	once	CASSEFGPNSDPKNIQYF	TGTGCCAGCAGTGAGTTTGGGCCCAATTCCGACCCCAAAAACATTCAGTACTTC
TRBV9	TRBJ1-1	NA	NA	CASSVAGERTEAFF	TGTGCCAGCAGCGTAGCGGGGGAGCGAACTGAAGCTTTCTTT
TRBV28	TRBJ1-2	NA	NA	CASSFGGPLEKGYTF	TGTGCCAGCAGTTTCGGGGGACCCCTGGAAAAGGGCTACACCTTC
TRBV10-3	TRBJ1-1	TRBD1	once	CAISELGTVPTEAFF	TGTGCCATCAGTGAGCTGGGGACAGTCCCCACTGAAGCTTTCTTT
TRBV6-5	TRBJ2-1	NA	NA	CASKADLPTYNEQFF	TGTGCCAGCAAAGCGGACCTCCCCACATACAATGAGCAGTTCTTC
TRBV6-5	TRBJ2-7	NA	NA	CASSYLGDSYEQYF	TGTGCCAGCAGTTACCTCGGAGACTCATACGAGCAGTACTTC
TRBV30	TRBJ2-1	TRBD2	once	CAWNSGRGLGGEQFF	TGTGCCTGGAATAGTGGGAGGGGTTTGGGTGGTGAGCAGTTCTTC
TRBV29-1	TRBJ2-5	NA	once	CSVRGEETQYF	TGCAGCGTTCGCGGGGAGGAGACCCAGTACTTC
TRBV27	TRBJ1-2	NA	NA	CASSTFDSSGYTF	TGTGCCAGCAGTACGTTCGACAGCTCTGGCTACACCTTC
TRBV7-9	TRBJ2-2	NA	NA	CASSSGAGTGELFF	TGTGCCAGCAGCTCGGGAGCGGGCACCGGGGAGCTGTTTTTT
TRBV6-5	TRBJ2-4	NA	NA	CASSYGQGAKNIQYF	TGTGCCAGCAGTTACGGCCAGGGGGCCAAAAACATTCAGTACTTC
TRBV28	TRBJ1-2	NA	NA	CASLRNDYGYTF	TGTGCCAGCCTTAGAAACGACTATGGCTACACCTTC
TRBV7-9	TRBJ2-7	NA	NA	CASSLLSGPYEQYF	TGTGCCAGCAGCTTACTTAGCGGACCCTACGAGCAGTACTTC
TRBV28	TRBJ2-1	TRBD1	NA	CASLGQGGYNEQFF	TGTGCCAGCCTTGGACAGGGGGGATACAATGAGCAGTTCTTC
TRBV18	TRBJ2-5	NA	NA	CASSPLGGRETQYF	TGTGCCAGCTCACCACTAGGAGGGCGGGAGACCCAGTACTTC
TRBV9	TRBJ2-2	TRBD2	once	CASSQRVLAENTGELFF	TGTGCCAGCAGTCAGCGGGTCCTAGCGGAGAACACCGGGGAGCTGTTTTTT
TRBV27	TRBJ1-2	NA	NA	CASSFIGDSPYGYTF	TGTGCCAGCAGTTTTATAGGGGATTCGCCCTATGGCTACACCTTC
TRBV21-1	TRBJ2-4	NA	NA	CASNPVDTEGVLGKNIQYF	TGTGCCAGCAACCCGGTCGACACCGAAGGGGTCCTCGGCAAAAACATTCAGTACTTC
TRBV28	TRBJ2-3	TRBD1	NA	CASSLPNWTGRTSTDTQYF	TGTGCCAGCAGTTTACCAAATTGGACAGGACGCACTAGCACAGATACGCAGTATTTT
TRBV11-3	TRBJ2-1	TRBD2	NA	CASSFSGSPYNEQFF	TGTGCCAGCAGCTTTAGCGGGAGCCCCTACAATGAGCAGTTCTTC
TRBV18	TRBJ2-3	NA	NA	CASSPSGTGRGDTQYF	TGTGCCAGCTCACCGTCCGGTACAGGGCGAGGGGATACGCAGTATTTT
TRBV7-9	TRBJ1-1	TRBD1	few	CASSLDLGQGDTEAFF	TGTGCCAGCAGCTTAGACCTCGGACAGGGGGACACTGAAGCTTTCTTT
TRBV28	TRBJ2-7	NA	once	CASREGPSYEQYF	TGTGCCAGCAGGGAGGGCCCCTCCTACGAGCAGTACTTC
TRBV5-8	TRBJ1-4	NA	NA	CASSQVQTTNEKLFF	TGTGCCAGCAGCCAGGTGCAAACAACTAATGAAAAACTGTTTTTT
TRBV21-1	TRBJ1-5	NA	NA	CASSPLTDSNQPQHF	TGTGCCAGCAGCCCCCTCACAGATAGCAATCAGCCCCAGCATTTT
TRBV28	TRBJ2-3	TRBD2	NA	CASSLIAGAADTQYF	TGTGCCAGCAGCCTAATAGCGGGAGCCGCAGATACGCAGTATTTT
TRBV30	TRBJ2-6	NA	NA	CACSTSGANVLTF	TGTGCCTGTTCAACATCTGGGGCCAACGTCCTGACTTTC
TRBV5-6	TRBJ2-1	NA	NA	CASSFRGRGRGNEQFF	TGTGCCAGCAGTTTTAGGGGCAGGGGTCGAGGGAATGAGCAGTTCTTC
TRBV5-4	TRBJ2-3	TRBD2	NA	CASSLRLAGGRTDTQYF	TGTGCCAGCAGCTTGAGACTAGCGGGAGGGAGGACAGATACGCAGTATTTT
TRBV10-1	TRBJ2-3	NA	NA	CASSSQGRPDTQYF	TGCGCCAGCAGCTCGCAGGGGAGACCAGATACGCAGTATTTT
TRBV6-4	TRBJ1-2	TRBD1	NA	CARLRDRGYTF	TGTGCCAGGCTGAGGGACAGGGGCTACACCTTC
TRBV27	TRBJ2-3	NA	NA	CASTPRSLTDTQYF	TGTGCCAGCACCCCCAGATCCCTCACAGATACGCAGTATTTT
TRBV28	TRBJ2-1	NA	NA	CATNRDLGYNEQFF	TGTGCCACCAACCGGGACTTGGGCTACAATGAGCAGTTCTTC
TRBV18	TRBJ2-7	NA	NA	CASSPRSGPITYEQYF	TGTGCCAGCTCACCACGGTCAGGCCCTATCACCTACGAGCAGTACTTC
TRBV19	TRBJ1-4	NA	once	CASSRSANEKLFF	TGTGCCAGTAGTAGGTCGGCTAATGAAAAACTGTTTTTT
TRBV10-3	TRBJ1-1	TRBD1	NA	CAISFMGQGEGTEAFF	TGTGCCATCAGCTTTATGGGACAGGGCGAGGGGACTGAAGCTTTCTTT
TRBV19	TRBJ1-2	NA	NA	CASSKGASGYTF	TGTGCCAGTAGCAAAGGGGCCAGTGGCTACACCTTC